This TCR beta chain was found in a study of T cell repertoires in cytomegalovirus infection. Study summary: Carrying CMV and the relevant HLA type showed in public TCR beta signatures. The study, taken as a whole, reports: Of the TCR beta families, the public ones yielded a cumulative frequency that identified carriers of CMV plus the relevant HLA. In two of eight donors, the top clonotype was HLA-C-restricted CMV-specific.

Turning to this clonotype: The antigen remains undetermined.

TCRdb used MiXCR to reprocess the reads, holding one entry per CDR3 protein. The repertoire includes some 700,000 distinct CDR3 sequences, roughly a third of them detected once, and around 2.8% sits in the top ten. Trimming removed 3 bases from V and 4 bases from J; junction bases left unmatched: 5. Germline CDR1 and CDR2: SQVTM and ANQGSEA. This CDR3 is 13 amino acids long. This clonotype was sampled from a human donor in good health (CMV status not recorded). Some clones in this sample may be carry-over from other donors' samples. The chain joins TRBV29-1 to TRBJ2-7; TRBD1 aligns across 8 bases. The sequenced sample consisted of PBMCs. This CDR3 is CSVDLTGGYEQYF. Here the CDR3 DNA reads TGCAGCGTTGATTTAACAGGGGGGTACGAGCAGTACTTC.